Listed below are T cell receptor beta chains from one sample, sequenced in a study of molecular identifiers for immune sequencing clone quantification. TCRdb used MiXCR to reprocess the PCR reads, holding one entry per CDR3 protein. The data contain roughly 90,000 distinct CDR3 sequences, around 20% of them singletons. The sample was naive CD8+ T cells from blood, with Jurkat cell RNA spiked in. The receptors here all came from a human donor in good health. Some libraries in this study had Jurkat cell RNA spiked in. Each CDR3 is given with its conserved first and last residue.

len,v_gene,CDR3aa
11,TRBV20-1,CSARGGTEAFF
15,TRBV13,CASSLGGQGMAEAFF
15,TRBV7-9,CASSLMSRQNTEAFF
16,TRBV5-1,CASSLDPYSRSYEQYF
14,TRBV5-6,CASSSLTGNTEAFF
14,TRBV7-9,CASSSAGFQETQYF
16,TRBV7-8,CASSLARGVSNQPQHF
13,TRBV11-2,CASSLVAGSPLHF
16,TRBV29-1,CSVEVPGIANTGELFF
15,TRBV7-8,CASSWSTGRGTEAFF
11,TRBV4-1,CASSQENTIYF
16,TRBV19,CASSFGTGSQGTEAFF
14,TRBV7-9,CASSLDQAQETQYF
15,TRBV5-8,CASSFGSGSGETQYF
15,TRBV28,CASSYRGTLDQPQHF
14,TRBV3-1,CASSQDWQGYPQHF
16,TRBV27,CASSLLYRGRQETQYF
16,TRBV21-1,CASSPGNGKAWEKLFF
13,TRBV19,CASAWTAPQPQHF
18,TRBV2,CASSAGTGYHIVDQPQHF
13,TRBV28,CASSQGRSYEQYF
14,TRBV19,CASSIPGQPYEQYF
13,TRBV19,CASSPPGGNEQFF
16,TRBV6-2/TRBV6-3,CASSYGILGSTDTQYF
14,TRBV11-2,CASSLGGPYYGYTF
15,TRBV11-2,CASSSRQGTSTEAFF
17,TRBV9,CASSVAGTGKGNTEAFF
15,TRBV7-9,CASSYRQGTNEKLFF
19,TRBV7-2,CASSYRAGRDFDANEKLFF
18,TRBV4-1,CASSQPGAGGREKGGYTF
19,TRBV4-2,CASSQEPTGGVPSYNEQFF
15,TRBV28,CASTIRGTSGITQYF
16,TRBV3-1,CASSQDPGHLGYGYTF
16,TRBV29-1,CSVEGVWQSSYNEQFF
14,TRBV29-1,CSVEGQFSYNEQFF
15,TRBV3-1,CASSAPVKGRYEQYF
16,TRBV19,CASSIYSSGQGYEQYF
15,TRBV7-9,CASSLSSGSTDTQYF
15,TRBV5-1,CASSLETGYNEKLFF
15,TRBV4-3,CASSFGVAGRYEQYF
13,TRBV9,CASSVRVDGELFF
14,TRBV2,CASRNGQGFNEQYF
13,TRBV12-3/TRBV12-4,CASSYRDYNTQYF
15,TRBV5-6,CASSLIGGPPETQYF
15,TRBV5-1,CASRLAGGAVNEQFF
14,TRBV7-9,CASSRTVNTGELFF
14,TRBV12-3/TRBV12-4,CASSLRQRAETQYF
14,TRBV7-2,CASIVGTRDNEQFF
13,TRBV30,CAWSVRADGDYTF
14,TRBV7-9,CASSPPGGGDTQYF
11,TRBV25-1,CASSEGEKLFF
18,TRBV3-1,CASSQDLLGTGKYNEQFF
16,TRBV7-2,CASSLGLIPRTDTQYF
17,TRBV7-8,CASSSLPGPHLGGEQFF